This T cell receptor beta chain was captured by sequencing in a study of graft-versus-host responses after intestinal transplantation. A note on this clone: Its cognate antigen is unknown.

Sequencing used immunoSEQ multiplex PCR; TCRdb keeps in-frame clones, though not all of them. This table holds approximately 16,000 clones, 88% found once. Trimming removed 4 bases at V and 6 bases at J, with 18 bases between. Germline-derived CDR1 and CDR2 are LGHNA and YSLEER. The CDR3 is 15 amino acids. General observations from the study: Maximum circulating GvH clone levels tracked with early post-transplant HvG decreases. GvH clones were found in recipient marrow; some appeared first in ileum or blood.

The specimen was PBMCs, collected 110 days after intestinal transplant. The TCR was taken from a human patient who received an intestinal transplant, so some T cells may come from the graft donor. The rearrangement uses TRBV4-3 and TRBJ1-2, with D possibly being TRBD1 (5 bases). This chain's CDR3 is CASSRRDNSEDGYTF. CDR3 nucleotides: TGCGCCAGCAGCCGCAGGGATAACTCCGAAGATGGCTACACCTTC.